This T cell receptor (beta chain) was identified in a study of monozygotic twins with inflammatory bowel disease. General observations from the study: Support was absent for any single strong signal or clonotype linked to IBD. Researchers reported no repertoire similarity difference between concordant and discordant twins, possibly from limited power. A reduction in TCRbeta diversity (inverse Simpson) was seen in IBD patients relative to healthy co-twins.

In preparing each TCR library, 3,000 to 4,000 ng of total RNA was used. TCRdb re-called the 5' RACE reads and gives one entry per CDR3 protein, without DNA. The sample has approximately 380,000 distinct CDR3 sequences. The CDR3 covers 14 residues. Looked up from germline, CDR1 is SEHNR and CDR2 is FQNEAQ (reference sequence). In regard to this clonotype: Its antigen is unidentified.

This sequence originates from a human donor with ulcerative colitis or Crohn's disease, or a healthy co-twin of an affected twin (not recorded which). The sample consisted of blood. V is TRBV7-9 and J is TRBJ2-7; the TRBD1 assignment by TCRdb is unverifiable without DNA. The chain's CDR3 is CASSSYGQGYEQYF.